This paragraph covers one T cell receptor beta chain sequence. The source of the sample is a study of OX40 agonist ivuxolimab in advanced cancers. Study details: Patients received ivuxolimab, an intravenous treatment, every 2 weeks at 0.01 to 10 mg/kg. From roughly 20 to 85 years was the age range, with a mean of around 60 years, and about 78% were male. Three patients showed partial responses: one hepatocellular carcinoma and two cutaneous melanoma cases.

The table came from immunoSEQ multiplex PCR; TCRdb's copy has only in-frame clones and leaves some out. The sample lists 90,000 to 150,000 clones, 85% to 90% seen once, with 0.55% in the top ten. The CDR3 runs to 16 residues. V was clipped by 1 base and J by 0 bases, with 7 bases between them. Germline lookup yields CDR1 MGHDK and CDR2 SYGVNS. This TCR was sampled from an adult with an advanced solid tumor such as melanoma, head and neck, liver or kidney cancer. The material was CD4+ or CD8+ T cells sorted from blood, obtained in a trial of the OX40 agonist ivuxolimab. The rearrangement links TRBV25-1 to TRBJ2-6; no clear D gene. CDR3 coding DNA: TGTGCCAGCAGTGAATTGGGTAACTCTGGGGCCAACGTCCTGACTTTC. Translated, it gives CASSELGNSGANVLTF.